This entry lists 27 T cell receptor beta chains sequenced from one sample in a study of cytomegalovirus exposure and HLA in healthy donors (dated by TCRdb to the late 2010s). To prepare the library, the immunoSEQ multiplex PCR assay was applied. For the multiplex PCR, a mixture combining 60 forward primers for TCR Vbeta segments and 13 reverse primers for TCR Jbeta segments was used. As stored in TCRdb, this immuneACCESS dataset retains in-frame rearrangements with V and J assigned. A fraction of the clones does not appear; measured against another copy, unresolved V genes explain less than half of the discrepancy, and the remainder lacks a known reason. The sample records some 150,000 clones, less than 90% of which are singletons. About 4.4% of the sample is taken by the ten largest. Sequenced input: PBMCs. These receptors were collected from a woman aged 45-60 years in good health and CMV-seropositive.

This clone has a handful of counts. CDR3 residues: CASSVIPGQVSYEQYF. CDR3 DNA: TGCGCCAGCAGCGTGATACCGGGACAGGTCTCCTACGAGCAGTACTTC. This chain links TRBV5-1 with TRBJ2-7; 8 nucleotides agree with TRBD1. Germline V lookup: CDR1 SGHRS, CDR2 YFSETQ. Losses at the gene ends were 4 bases for V and 0 bases for J; bases not matched to a gene: 9. This CDR3 has 16 amino acids. The entire variable domain, with the rest obtained from reference TRBV5-1 and TRBJ2-7, is as follows: KAGVTQTPRYLIKTRGQQVTLSCSPISGHRSVSWYQQTPGQGLQFLFEYFSETQRNKGNFPGRFSGRQFSNSRSEMNVSTLELGDSALYLCASSVIPGQVSYEQYFGPGTRLTVT.

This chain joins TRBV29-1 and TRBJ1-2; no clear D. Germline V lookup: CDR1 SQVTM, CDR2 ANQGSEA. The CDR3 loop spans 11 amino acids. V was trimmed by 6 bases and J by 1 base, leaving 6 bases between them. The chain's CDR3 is CSVQINYGYTF. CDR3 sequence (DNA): TGCAGCGTCCAGATTAACTATGGCTACACCTTC.

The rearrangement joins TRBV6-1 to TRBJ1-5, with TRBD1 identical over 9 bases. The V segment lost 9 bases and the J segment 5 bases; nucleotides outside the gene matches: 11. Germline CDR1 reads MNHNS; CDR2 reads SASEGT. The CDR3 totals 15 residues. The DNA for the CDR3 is TGTGCCAGTATTCTTGGGACAGGGCTTTATCAGCCCCAGCATTTT. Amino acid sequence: CASILGTGLYQPQHF.

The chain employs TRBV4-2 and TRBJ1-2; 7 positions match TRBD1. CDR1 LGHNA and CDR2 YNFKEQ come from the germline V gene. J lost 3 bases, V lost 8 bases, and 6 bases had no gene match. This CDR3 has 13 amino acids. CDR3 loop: CASLGDSYYGYTF. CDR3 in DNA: TGTGCCAGCCTGGGGGACAGCTACTATGGCTACACCTTC.

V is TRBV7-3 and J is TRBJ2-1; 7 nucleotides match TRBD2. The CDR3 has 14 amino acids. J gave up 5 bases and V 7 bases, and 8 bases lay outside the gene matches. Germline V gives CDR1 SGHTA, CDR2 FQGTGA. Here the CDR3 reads CASTSGGLNNEQFF. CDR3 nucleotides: TGTGCCAGCACCTCGGGGGGACTCAACAATGAGCAGTTCTTC.

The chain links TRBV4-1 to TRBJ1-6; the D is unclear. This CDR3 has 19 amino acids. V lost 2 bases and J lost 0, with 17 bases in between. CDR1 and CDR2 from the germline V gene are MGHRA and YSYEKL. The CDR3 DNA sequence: TGCGCCAGCAGCCAACCCCCGAGGGAGTTGAGCTCCTATAATTCACCCCTCCACTTT. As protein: CASSQPPRELSSYNSPLHF.

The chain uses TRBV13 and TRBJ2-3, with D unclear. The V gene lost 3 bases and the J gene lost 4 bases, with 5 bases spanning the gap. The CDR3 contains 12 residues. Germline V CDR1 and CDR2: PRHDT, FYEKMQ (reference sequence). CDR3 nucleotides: TGTGCCAGCAGCTTTTACTCAGATACGCAGTATTTT. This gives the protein CASSFYSDTQYF.

The CDR3, as DNA: TGTGCCAGCAGCTTGAGGACAGGGGGGACAGATACGCAGTATTTT. It codes for CASSLRTGGTDTQYF. The rearrangement uses TRBV5-4 and TRBJ2-3, with TRBD1 matching over 10 bases. The CDR3 has 15 amino acids. Germline V gene sequence: CDR1 SGHNT, CDR2 YYREEE (reference sequence). After removal of 1 base from V and 3 bases from J, the junction contained 2 bases not matched to a gene.

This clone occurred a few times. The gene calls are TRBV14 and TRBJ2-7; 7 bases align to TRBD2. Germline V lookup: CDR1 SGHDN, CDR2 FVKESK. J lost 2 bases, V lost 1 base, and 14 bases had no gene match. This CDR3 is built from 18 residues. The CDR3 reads CASSQVSAAGVLPYEQYF. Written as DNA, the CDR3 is TGTGCCAGCAGCCAAGTTTCGGCCGCGGGAGTCCTCCCCTACGAGCAGTACTTC.

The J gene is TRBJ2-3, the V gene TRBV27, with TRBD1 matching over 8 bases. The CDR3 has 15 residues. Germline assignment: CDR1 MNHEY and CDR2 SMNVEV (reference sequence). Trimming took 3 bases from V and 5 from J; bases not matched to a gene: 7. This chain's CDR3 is CASSLSTGGRDTQYF. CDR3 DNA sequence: TGTGCCAGCAGTTTGTCAACAGGGGGGCGAGATACGCAGTATTTT.

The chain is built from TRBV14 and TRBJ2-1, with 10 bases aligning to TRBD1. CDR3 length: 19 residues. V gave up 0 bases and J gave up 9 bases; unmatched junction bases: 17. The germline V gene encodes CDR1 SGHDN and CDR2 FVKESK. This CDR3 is CASSQEVPQGQGGLGEQFF. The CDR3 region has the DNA TGTGCCAGCAGCCAAGAAGTTCCGCAAGGACAGGGGGGGCTAGGTGAGCAGTTCTTC.

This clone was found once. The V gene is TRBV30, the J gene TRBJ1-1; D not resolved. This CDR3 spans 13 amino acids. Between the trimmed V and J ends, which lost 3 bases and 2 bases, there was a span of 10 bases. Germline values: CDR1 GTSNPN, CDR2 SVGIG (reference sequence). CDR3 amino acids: CAWRFIVNTEAFF. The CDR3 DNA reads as TGTGCCTGGAGGTTTATAGTCAACACTGAAGCTTTCTTT.

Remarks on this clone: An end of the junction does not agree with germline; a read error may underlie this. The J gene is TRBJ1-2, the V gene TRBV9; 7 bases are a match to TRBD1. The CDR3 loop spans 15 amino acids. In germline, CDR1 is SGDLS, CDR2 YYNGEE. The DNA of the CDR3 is TGTGCCAGCAGTGTAGGGACAGCAGCTAACTATGGCTACACCTTC. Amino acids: CASSVGTAANYGYTF.

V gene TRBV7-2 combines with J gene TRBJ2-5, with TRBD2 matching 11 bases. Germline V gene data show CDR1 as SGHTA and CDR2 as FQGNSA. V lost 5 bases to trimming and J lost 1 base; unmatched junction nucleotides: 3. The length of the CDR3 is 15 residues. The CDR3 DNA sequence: TGTGCCAGCAGCATACTAGCGGGGGTCCAAGAGACCCAGTACTTC. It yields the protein CASSILAGVQETQYF. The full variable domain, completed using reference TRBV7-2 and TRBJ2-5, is GAGVSQSPSNKVTEKGKDVELRCDPISGHTALYWYRQSLGQGLEFLIYFQGNSAPDKSGLPSDRFSAERTGGSVSTLTIQRTQQEDSAVYLCASSILAGVQETQYFGPGTRLLVL.

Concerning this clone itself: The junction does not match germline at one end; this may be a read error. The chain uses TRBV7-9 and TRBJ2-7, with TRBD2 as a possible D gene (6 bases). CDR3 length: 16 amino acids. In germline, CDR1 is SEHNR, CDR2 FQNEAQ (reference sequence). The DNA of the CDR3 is TGTTCCAGCAGCTTAGCGTACGGCGGGACGACGTACGAGCAGTACTTC. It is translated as CSSSLAYGGTTYEQYF.

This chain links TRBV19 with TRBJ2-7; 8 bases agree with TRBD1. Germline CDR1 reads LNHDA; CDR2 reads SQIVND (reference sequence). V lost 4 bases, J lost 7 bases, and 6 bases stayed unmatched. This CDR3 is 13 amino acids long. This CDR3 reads CASSTDRVREQYF. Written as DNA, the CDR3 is TGTGCCAGTAGTACGGACAGGGTTCGGGAGCAGTACTTC.

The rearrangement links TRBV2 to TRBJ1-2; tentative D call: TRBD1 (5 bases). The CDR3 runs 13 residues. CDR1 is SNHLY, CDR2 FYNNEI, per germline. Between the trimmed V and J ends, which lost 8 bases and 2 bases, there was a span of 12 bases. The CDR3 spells CASRETENYGYTF. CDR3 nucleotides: TGTGCCAGCCGAGAGACAGAGAACTATGGCTACACCTTC.

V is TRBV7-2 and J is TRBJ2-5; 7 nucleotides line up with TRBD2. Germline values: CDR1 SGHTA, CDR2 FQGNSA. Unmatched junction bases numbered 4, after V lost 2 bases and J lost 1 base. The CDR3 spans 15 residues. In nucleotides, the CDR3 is TGTGCCAGCAGCTTACCTCTAGCGGCCCAAGAGACCCAGTACTTC. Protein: CASSLPLAAQETQYF.

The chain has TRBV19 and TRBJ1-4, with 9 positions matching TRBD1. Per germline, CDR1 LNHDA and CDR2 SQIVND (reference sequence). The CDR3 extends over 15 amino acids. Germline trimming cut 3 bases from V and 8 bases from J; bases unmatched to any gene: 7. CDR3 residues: CASSITGQGGEKLFF. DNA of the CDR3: TGTGCCAGTAGTATCACGGGACAGGGAGGAGAAAAACTGTTTTTT.

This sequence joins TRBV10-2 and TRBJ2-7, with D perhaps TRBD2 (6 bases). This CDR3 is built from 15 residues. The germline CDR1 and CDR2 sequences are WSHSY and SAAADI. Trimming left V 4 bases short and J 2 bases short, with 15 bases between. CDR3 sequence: CASSVGGAGAYEQYF. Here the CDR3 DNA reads TGCGCCAGCAGTGTTGGAGGGGCCGGGGCCTACGAGCAGTACTTC.

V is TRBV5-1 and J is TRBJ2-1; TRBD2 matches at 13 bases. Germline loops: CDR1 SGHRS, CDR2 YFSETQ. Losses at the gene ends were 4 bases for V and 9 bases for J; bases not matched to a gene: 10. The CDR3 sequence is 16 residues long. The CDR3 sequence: CASSRTSGGVQGEQFF. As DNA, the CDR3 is TGCGCCAGCAGCCGGACTAGCGGGGGCGTGCAGGGTGAGCAGTTCTTC.

DNA for the CDR3: TGTGCCAGCAGGCCCATCGGGGAGTGGGGACAGCCCCAGCATTTT. Translating gives CASRPIGEWGQPQHF. This chain joins TRBV6-5 and TRBJ1-5; D ambiguous. CDR1 is MNHEY and CDR2 is SVGAGI in the germline V gene. V gave up 6 bases and J gave up 7 bases, with 19 bases separating them. The CDR3 sequence is 15 residues long.

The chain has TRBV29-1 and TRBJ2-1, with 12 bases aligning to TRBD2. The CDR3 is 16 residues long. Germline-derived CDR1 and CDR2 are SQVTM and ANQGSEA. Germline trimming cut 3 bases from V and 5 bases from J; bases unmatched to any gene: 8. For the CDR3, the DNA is TGCAGCGTTGACCCAAACCTAGCGGGGGGGCACAATGAGCAGTTCTTC. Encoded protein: CSVDPNLAGGHNEQFF.

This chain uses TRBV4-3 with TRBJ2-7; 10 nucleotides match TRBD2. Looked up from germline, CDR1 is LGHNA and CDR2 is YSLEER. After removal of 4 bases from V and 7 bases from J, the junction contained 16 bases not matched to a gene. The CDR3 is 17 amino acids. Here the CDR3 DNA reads TGCGCCAGCAGCCTGGGCACTCTAGCGGGAGCTAGTGGTGAGCAGTACTTC. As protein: CASSLGTLAGASGEQYF.

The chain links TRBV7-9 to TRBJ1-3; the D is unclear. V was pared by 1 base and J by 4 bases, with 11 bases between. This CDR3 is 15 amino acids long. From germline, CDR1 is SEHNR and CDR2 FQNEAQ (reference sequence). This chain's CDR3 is CASSLDLQPGNTIYF. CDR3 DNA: TGTGCCAGCAGCTTAGACTTACAGCCCGGAAACACCATATATTTT.

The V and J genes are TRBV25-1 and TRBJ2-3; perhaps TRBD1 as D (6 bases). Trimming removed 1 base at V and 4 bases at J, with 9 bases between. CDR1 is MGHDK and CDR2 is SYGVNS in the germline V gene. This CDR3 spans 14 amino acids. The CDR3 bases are TGTGCCAGCAGTGAATTTGGGGGCTCAGATACGCAGTATTTT. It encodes CASSEFGGSDTQYF.

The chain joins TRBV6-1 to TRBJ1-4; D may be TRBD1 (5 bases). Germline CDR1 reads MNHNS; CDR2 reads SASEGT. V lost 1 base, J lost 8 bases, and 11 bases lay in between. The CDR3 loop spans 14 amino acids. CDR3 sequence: CASSEGQGREKLFF. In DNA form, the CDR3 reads TGTGCCAGCAGTGAAGGGCAGGGTAGGGAAAAACTGTTTTTT.